Listed below are T cell receptor beta chains from one sample, sequenced in a study of glioma-infiltrating T cells. TCRdb re-derived calls from the multiplex PCR reads in MiXCR, one entry per CDR3 protein. Counted here are about 89,000 distinct CDR3 sequences, around 23% occurring once; the ten biggest clones make up about 6.7%. Sequencing was performed on glioma tissue, nonneoplastic brain tissue, or PBMCs (not recorded which). The receptors stem from a human donor with low-grade glioma or glioblastoma, undergoing nonglioma brain surgery, or in good health (not recorded which). CDR3s include the opening cysteine and the closing phenylalanine or tryptophan. D genes are given only for firm matches. Rows give clone size only sometimes, using once, few, many, or a class for an expanded clone.

size | J | D | V | DNA | CDR3
- | TRBJ2-2 | TRBD1 | TRBV19 | TGTGCCAGTTGGACAGGGGAGAACACCGGGGAGCTGTTTTTT | CASWTGENTGELFF
many | TRBJ1-3 | - | TRBV10-3 | TGTGCCATCAGTGACACAAGCTCTGGAAACACCATATATTTT | CAISDTSSGNTIYF
- | TRBJ1-2 | - | TRBV29-1 | TGCAGCGTTGTTTGGGGGAGAAGTGGCTACACCTTC | CSVVWGRSGYTF
- | TRBJ2-1 | - | TRBV14 | TGTGCCAGCAGCCGGCTCGGAGAGCAGCTCTTC | CASSRLGEQLF
many | TRBJ1-1 | - | TRBV11-2 | TGTGCCAGCAGCTTATCACCGGTCACTGAAGCTTTCTTT | CASSLSPVTEAFF
few | TRBJ1-1 | - | TRBV9 | TGTGCCAGCAGCGTGACACCCGACGGTGAAGCTTTCTTT | CASSVTPDGEAFF
many | TRBJ1-1 | - | TRBV19 | TGTGCCAGTAGTATGGGGGCATCAAACACTGAAGCTTTCTTT | CASSMGASNTEAFF
few | TRBJ1-6 | TRBD1 | TRBV5-1 | TGCGCCAGCAGCCTTGACAGGGTTTCACCCCTCCACTTT | CASSLDRVSPLHF
- | TRBJ2-7 | - | TRBV6-9 | TGTGCCGGCAGTTACAACAGGGTCTCCTACGAGCAGTACTTC | CAGSYNRVSYEQYF
many | TRBJ1-1 | - | TRBV5-1 | TGCGCCAGCAGCTTGGAGTGGCGGACTGAAGCTTTCTTT | CASSLEWRTEAFF
many | TRBJ1-6 | - | TRBV2 | TGTGCCAGCATCCGCCGGGGGAATTCACCCCTCCACTTT | CASIRRGNSPLHF
many | TRBJ2-7 | - | TRBV7-9 | TGTGCCAGCAGCTACCACAGAGACAGAGTGGAGTACTTC | CASSYHRDRVEYF
many | TRBJ1-2 | - | TRBV2 | TGTGCCAACCTCCGGGCCCGCCCCTATGGCTACACCTTC | CANLRARPYGYTF
many | TRBJ2-4 | - | TRBV18 | TGTGCCAGCTCACCCCTATGGGGCGGCCAAAAAAACATTCAGTACTTC | CASSPLWGGQKNIQYF
- | TRBJ2-7 | - | TRBV3-1 | TGTGCCAGCAGCCGTAAGGGGCGGGGTTATGGTTACGAGCAGTACTTC | CASSRKGRGYGYEQYF
many | TRBJ2-3 | - | TRBV19 | TGTGCCAGTAGTACATATGGTACGCAGTATTTT | CASSTYGTQYF
many | TRBJ2-3 | - | TRBV19 | TGTGCCAGTGGCCGGGCAGCTAGCACAGATACGCAGTATTTT | CASGRAASTDTQYF
many | TRBJ1-1 | - | TRBV5-4 | TGTGCCAGCAGCTTGGAAGGGCTTAAGAACACTGAAGCTTTCTTT | CASSLEGLKNTEAFF
many | TRBJ2-1 | TRBD2 | TRBV15 | TGTGCCACCAGCAGAGATTCTCTAGCGGGAAACAATGAGCAGTTCTTC | CATSRDSLAGNNEQFF
many | TRBJ2-2 | - | TRBV19 | TGTGCCAGTAGTATACTCTCGGCTGTACTGAACACCGGGGAGCTGTTTTTT | CASSILSAVLNTGELFF
- | TRBJ2-5 | - | TRBV5-5 | TGTGCCAGCAGCTTGGTGGGGGGGCGAGAGACCCAGTACTTC | CASSLVGGRETQYF
many | TRBJ2-5 | TRBD1 | TRBV12-3/TRBV12-4 | TGTGCCAGTCAAGACAGGGGAAAGACCCAGTACTTC | CASQDRGKTQYF
few | TRBJ2-3 | TRBD2 | TRBV7-8 | TGTGCCAGCAGCTCCCGAGCGGGGGGGCCGAAGGATACGCAGTATTTT | CASSSRAGGPKDTQYF
- | TRBJ1-1 | - | TRBV18 | TGTGCCAGCTCACTTACCGGGACTAACACTGAAGCTTTCTTT | CASSLTGTNTEAFF
many | TRBJ2-3 | TRBD2 | TRBV10-1 | TGCGCCAGCAGTGAGTCGATTAGCGGGAGGGCAGATACGCAGTATTTT | CASSESISGRADTQYF
- | TRBJ1-2 | TRBD1 | TRBV20-1 | TGCAGTGAACTTCGGACAGGGGGGGCTAACTATGGCTACACCTTC | CSELRTGGANYGYTF
few | TRBJ1-1 | TRBD1 | TRBV5-4 | TGTGCCAGCAGCTCGGGGACAGGAAAGAACACTGAAGCTTTCTTT | CASSSGTGKNTEAFF
many | TRBJ2-7 | - | TRBV7-9 | TGTGCCAGCAGCTTATCGGACGAGCAGTACTTC | CASSLSDEQYF
few | TRBJ2-1 | - | TRBV3-1 | TGTGCCAGCAGCCAGATGGTAGCGAAGGGTGAGCAGTTCTTC | CASSQMVAKGEQFF
- | TRBJ1-2 | - | TRBV12-3/TRBV12-4 | TGTGCCAGCACTACCTGGGGGGCGTCTACTAACTATGGCTACACCTTC | CASTTWGASTNYGYTF
many | TRBJ1-2 | TRBD1 | TRBV15 | TGTGCCACCAGCCGCGGACAGGTCTATGGCTACACCTTC | CATSRGQVYGYTF
many | TRBJ1-5 | - | TRBV2 | TGTGCCAGCAGTCCCACAGGGAGGCAGCCCCAGCATTTT | CASSPTGRQPQHF
- | TRBJ2-7 | - | TRBV20-1 | TGCAGTGCTAGACTCGTGACAGGCCCCTACGAGCAGTACTTC | CSARLVTGPYEQYF
few | TRBJ2-1 | TRBD2 | TRBV3-1 | TGTGCCAGCAGCCGACTGAGCGGGGGGGGGAATGAGCAGTTCTTC | CASSRLSGGGNEQFF
- | TRBJ2-1 | - | TRBV12-3/TRBV12-4 | TGTGCCAGCACCCTCTACCCCTCTAGGAATGAGCAGTTCTTC | CASTLYPSRNEQFF
many | TRBJ1-2 | - | TRBV7-8 | TGTGCCAGCAGCTTAGCGCCATTCGAAGGCTACACCTTC | CASSLAPFEGYTF
- | TRBJ2-7 | TRBD1 | TRBV5-4 | TGTGCCAGCAGCCATCGGGACAGCTACGAGCACTACTTC | CASSHRDSYEHYF
few | TRBJ2-1 | TRBD2 | TRBV12-3/TRBV12-4 | TGTGCCAGCAGCCCAGGAGCGGGAGGGGTTGAGCAGTTCTTC | CASSPGAGGVEQFF
- | TRBJ1-1 | - | TRBV5-1 | TGCGCCAGCAGCTTGGCCGGAGGGCAGAAGAACACTGAAGCTTTCTTT | CASSLAGGQKNTEAFF
- | TRBJ2-7 | - | TRBV5-1 | TGCGCCAGCAGCTCGATGGCGACACCTTACTCCTACGAGCAGTACTTC | CASSSMATPYSYEQYF
few | TRBJ2-7 | TRBD1 | TRBV19 | TGTGCCAGTAGTAGAAGGGACAGGGTCGAGCAGTACTTC | CASSRRDRVEQYF
- | TRBJ1-5 | - | TRBV12-3/TRBV12-4 | TGTGCCAGCAGTTCCCAGGGGAACTATCAGCCCCAGCATTTT | CASSSQGNYQPQHF
many | TRBJ1-1 | - | TRBV29-1 | TGCAGCGTTGGAGCCCCCCGGCGAGCAACTGAAGCTTTCTTT | CSVGAPRRATEAFF
many | TRBJ2-7 | - | TRBV27 | TGTGCCAAGACGAGTGAAGCCTACGAGCAGTACTTC | CAKTSEAYEQYF
- | TRBJ1-4 | - | TRBV2 | TGTGCCAGCAGTGAAGGGAGGAGTGAAAATCTGTTTTTT | CASSEGRSENLFF
many | TRBJ2-3 | - | TRBV6-1 | TGTGCCAGCAGGGAAGCGGGAGATACGCAGTATTTT | CASREAGDTQYF
few | TRBJ1-1 | - | TRBV29-1 | TGCAGCGTTGACAGGTGGGACACTGAAGCTTTCTTT | CSVDRWDTEAFF